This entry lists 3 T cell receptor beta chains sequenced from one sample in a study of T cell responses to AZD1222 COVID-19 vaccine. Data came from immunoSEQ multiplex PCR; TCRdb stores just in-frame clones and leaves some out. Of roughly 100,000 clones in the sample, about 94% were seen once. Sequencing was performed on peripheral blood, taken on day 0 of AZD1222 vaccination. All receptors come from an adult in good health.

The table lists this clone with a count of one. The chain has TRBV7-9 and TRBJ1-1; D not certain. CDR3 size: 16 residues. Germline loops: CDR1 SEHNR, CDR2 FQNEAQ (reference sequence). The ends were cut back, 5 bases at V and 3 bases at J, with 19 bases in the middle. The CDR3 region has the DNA TGTGCCAGCAGCCCCCGAGTATGGGGTATGGACACTGAAGCTTTCTTT. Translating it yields CASSPRVWGMDTEAFF.

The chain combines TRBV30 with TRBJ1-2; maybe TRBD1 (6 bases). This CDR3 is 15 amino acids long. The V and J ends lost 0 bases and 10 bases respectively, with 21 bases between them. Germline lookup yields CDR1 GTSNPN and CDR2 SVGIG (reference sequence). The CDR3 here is CAWSVGGAVGLVYTF. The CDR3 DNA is TGTGCCTGGAGTGTAGGGGGGGCGGTTGGTCTCGTCTACACCTTC.

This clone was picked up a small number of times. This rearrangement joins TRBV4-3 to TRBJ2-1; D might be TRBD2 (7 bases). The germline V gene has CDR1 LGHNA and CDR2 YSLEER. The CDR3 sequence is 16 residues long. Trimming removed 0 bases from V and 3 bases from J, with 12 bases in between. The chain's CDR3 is CASSQDRGAVYNEQFF. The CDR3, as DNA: TGCGCCAGCAGCCAAGATCGGGGGGCGGTCTACAATGAGCAGTTCTTC.